This TCR beta chain is from a study of response to subunit inactivated influenza vaccine. Of note for this clonotype: Its antigen is unidentified.

CDR3 length equals 15 residues. The ends were cut back, 7 bases at V and 0 bases at J, with 13 bases in the middle. Notes on the study in general: Researchers suggested that each seasonal influenza vaccination recruits few new T cells.

Using its own MiXCR run on the RT-PCR reads, TCRdb lists one record per CDR3 protein. In the table there are 530,000 or so distinct CDR3 sequences, about 25% of which are singletons. This material consisted of CD4+ T cells sorted from PBMCs, taken about 5 days after vaccination. This sequence originates from a man aged 45-65 years who received an inactivated influenza vaccine. The V call is TRBV12-3 or TRBV12-4, the J call TRBJ2-1; D might be TRBD2 (6 bases). The CDR3 DNA reads as TGTGCCAGCAAGAGCGGGTTGGGCTCCTACAATGAGCAGTTCTTC. Encoded protein: CASKSGLGSYNEQFF.